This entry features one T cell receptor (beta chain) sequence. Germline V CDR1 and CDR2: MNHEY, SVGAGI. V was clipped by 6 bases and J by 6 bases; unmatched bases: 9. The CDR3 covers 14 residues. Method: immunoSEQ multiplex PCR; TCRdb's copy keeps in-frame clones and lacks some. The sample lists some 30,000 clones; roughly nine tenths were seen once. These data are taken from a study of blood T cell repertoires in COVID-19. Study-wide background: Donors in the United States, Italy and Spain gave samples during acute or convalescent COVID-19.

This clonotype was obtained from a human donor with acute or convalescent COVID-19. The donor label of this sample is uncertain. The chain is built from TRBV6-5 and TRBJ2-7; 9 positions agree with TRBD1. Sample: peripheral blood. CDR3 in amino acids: CASRLLQGAAEQYF. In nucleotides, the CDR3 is TGTGCCAGCAGACTTTTACAGGGGGCAGCCGAGCAGTACTTC.